The rows below give T cell receptor beta chains drawn from one sample of a study of Ad26.COV2.S vaccination and SARS-CoV-2 variants. Method: immunoSEQ multiplex PCR; TCRdb's copy keeps in-frame clones and lacks some. In the table there are about 440,000 clones, around 88% of which are singletons. The sequenced sample was peripheral blood, obtained in a trial of Ad26.COV2.S vaccine versus placebo. All receptors come from a person between 18 and 59 years old who received the Ad26.COV2.S COVID-19 vaccine or a placebo. Each CDR3 is given with its conserved first and last residue. The D gene is left open where the match is weak. Clone size is not always given. Where it is, it says once, few, many or a class for expanded clones.

v_gene,abundance,j_gene,len,d_gene,CDR3aa,CDR3nt
TRBV3-1/TRBV3-2,.,TRBJ1-1,15,.,CASSQARAVNTEAFF,TGTGCCAGCAGCCAAGCCAGGGCCGTGAACACTGAAGCTTTCTTT
TRBV2,once,TRBJ2-7,19,TRBD1,CASRQGRSKVGTGTYEQYF,TGTGCCAGCAGACAGGGGCGGAGTAAGGTGGGGACAGGGACCTACGAGCAGTACTTC
TRBV7-2,.,TRBJ1-4,18,.,CASSLGLSGRGGNEKLFF,TGTGCCAGCAGCTTAGGGCTTTCGGGGCGAGGGGGTAATGAAAAACTGTTTTTT
TRBV4-3,.,TRBJ2-3,17,TRBD2,CASSQEASGTSTDTQYF,TGCGCCAGCAGCCAAGAGGCCAGCGGGACTAGCACAGATACGCAGTATTTT
TRBV11-2,.,TRBJ2-1,17,TRBD2,CASSPGTSGVVKNEQFF,TGTGCCAGCAGCCCAGGGACTAGCGGAGTCGTGAAGAATGAGCAGTTCTTC
TRBV28,.,TRBJ2-7,13,.,CASSLMVEVGQYF,TGTGCCAGCAGTTTAATGGTGGAGGTGGGGCAGTACTTC
TRBV28,few,TRBJ1-6,17,TRBD1,CASSVVEGTGRNSPLHF,TGTGCCAGCAGTGTCGTGGAGGGGACAGGGAGGAATTCACCCCTCCACTTT
TRBV5-6,.,TRBJ2-7,17,TRBD1,CASSPALQTGESHEQYF,TGTGCCAGCAGCCCCGCCCTCCAGACAGGGGAGAGCCACGAGCAGTACTTC
TRBV7-2,.,TRBJ2-3,15,.,CASSLNVIAGLGQYF,TGTGCCAGCAGCTTAAACGTTATTGCAGGGCTAGGGCAGTATTTT
TRBV15,.,TRBJ2-3,17,.,CATSRSLSRRSTDTQYF,TGTGCCACCAGCAGATCCCTCTCGAGGAGGAGCACAGATACGCAGTATTTT
TRBV20-1,.,TRBJ2-2,12,.,CSASVHTGELFF,TGCAGTGCTAGTGTACACACCGGGGAGCTGTTTTTT
TRBV11-3,.,TRBJ2-2,17,TRBD2,CASSLALAGSNTGELFF,TGTGCCAGCAGCTTAGCACTAGCGGGATCGAACACCGGGGAGCTGTTTTTT
TRBV19,.,TRBJ1-4,14,.,CASTSWGSNEKLFF,TGTGCCAGTACCTCGTGGGGGTCGAATGAAAAACTGTTTTTT
TRBV2,.,TRBJ1-5,12,.,CASSWGIQPQHF,TGTGCCAGCAGCTGGGGTATTCAGCCCCAGCATTTT
TRBV6-5,.,TRBJ1-2,14,TRBD1,CASSLGQFNYGYTF,TGTGCCAGCAGCTTGGGACAGTTTAACTATGGCTACACCTTC
TRBV5-4,.,TRBJ1-1,13,.,CASSLGWDTEAFF,TGTGCCAGCAGCTTAGGGTGGGATACTGAAGCTTTCTTT
TRBV5-6,.,TRBJ2-1,16,.,CASSLGPRGKHNEQFF,TGTGCCAGCAGCTTGGGCCCCAGGGGTAAACACAATGAGCAGTTCTTC
TRBV12-3/TRBV12-4,.,TRBJ2-5,13,.,CASSGKVGETQYF,TGTGCCAGCAGTGGCAAGGTGGGAGAGACCCAGTACTTC
TRBV29-1,.,TRBJ1-6,19,TRBD1,CSVGYRKTGVPFYNSPLHF,TGCAGCGTGGGGTATCGTAAAACAGGGGTTCCTTTTTATAATTCACCCCTCCACTTT
TRBV30,.,TRBJ1-2,13,TRBD1,CAWSVQGAYGYTF,TGTGCCTGGAGTGTACAGGGGGCCTATGGCTACACCTTC
TRBV21-1,.,TRBJ1-1,12,.,CASSLDRSEAFF,TGTGCCAGCAGTCTGGACAGGAGTGAAGCTTTCTTT
TRBV19,.,TRBJ1-1,12,.,CASQDSMTEAFF,TGTGCCAGTCAGGACAGTATGACTGAAGCTTTCTTT
TRBV5-4,many,TRBJ2-7,16,TRBD2,CASSSRAGAGTYEQYF,TGTGCCAGCAGCTCAAGAGCGGGAGCGGGGACCTACGAGCAGTACTTC
TRBV6-5,few,TRBJ2-2,12,.,CASTPNTGELFF,TGTGCCAGCACCCCGAACACCGGGGAGCTGTTTTTT
TRBV27,.,TRBJ2-1,17,.,CASSLGRSRSSYNEQFF,TGTGCCAGCAGTTTAGGTAGGAGCCGTAGCTCCTACAATGAGCAGTTCTTC
TRBV7-8,.,TRBJ2-1,18,TRBD1,CASSLRAGGRDMINEQFF,TGTGCCAGCAGCTTAAGGGCAGGGGGTCGGGATATGATCAATGAGCAGTTCTTC
TRBV7-6,many,TRBJ2-1,17,.,CASSFGLARSSYNEQFF,TGTGCCAGCAGCTTTGGTCTAGCGCGAAGCTCCTACAATGAGCAGTTCTTC
TRBV19,.,TRBJ1-1,14,.,CASSIGVGFTEAFF,TGTGCCAGTAGTATTGGTGTCGGTTTTACTGAAGCTTTCTTT
TRBV3-1/TRBV3-2,.,TRBJ1-6,15,TRBD1,CASSPNGQANSPLHF,TGTGCCAGCAGCCCCAATGGACAGGCAAATTCACCCCTCCACTTT
TRBV30,.,TRBJ2-3,18,TRBD2,CAWMKGLAGVRVKHTQYF,TGTGCCTGGATGAAAGGACTAGCGGGAGTAAGGGTGAAACATACGCAGTATTTT
TRBV6-1,.,TRBJ2-3,18,.,CASSESSGGGRARDTQYF,TGTGCCAGCAGTGAAAGCTCAGGGGGCGGGAGGGCCAGAGATACGCAGTATTTT
TRBV27,.,TRBJ2-5,15,.,CASSLLGGADGTQYF,TGTGCCAGCAGTTTACTCGGCGGTGCGGACGGGACCCAGTACTTC
TRBV30,.,TRBJ1-6,14,TRBD1,CAWSIDRGRSPLHF,TGTGCCTGGAGTATCGACAGGGGACGTTCACCCCTCCACTTT
TRBV9,.,TRBJ1-1,13,TRBD1,CASNSQGGRKAFF,TGTGCCAGCAACTCCCAGGGGGGCAGAAAAGCTTTCTTT
TRBV18,once,TRBJ2-1,16,TRBD2,CASSLMPTSGSFAEFF,TGTGCCAGCTCACTAATGCCGACTAGCGGGAGTTTCGCTGAGTTCTTC
TRBV19,.,TRBJ1-2,12,.,CASSMTNYGYTF,TGTGCCAGTAGTATGACTAACTATGGCTACACCTTC
TRBV7-9,few,TRBJ1-1,11,.,CASSSQNEAFF,TGTGCCAGCAGCTCGCAGAATGAAGCTTTCTTT
TRBV30,.,TRBJ1-2,13,.,CAGGLRQKYGYTF,TGTGCTGGGGGCCTTAGACAAAAGTATGGCTACACCTTC
TRBV11-2,few,TRBJ1-6,15,TRBD1,CASSLLGQANSPLHF,TGTGCCAGCAGCTTATTGGGACAGGCTAATTCACCCCTCCACTTT
TRBV28,once,TRBJ2-5,14,.,CASSKGPGGETQYF,TGTGCCAGCAGCAAGGGCCCTGGGGGAGAGACCCAGTACTTC
TRBV7-2,.,TRBJ2-5,14,.,CASSLGGPQETQYF,TGTGCCAGCAGCTTAGGAGGCCCACAAGAGACCCAGTACTTC
TRBV6-6,once,TRBJ1-1,11,.,CASSYSTEAFF,TGTGCCAGCAGTTACTCCACTGAAGCTTTCTTT
TRBV7-8,.,TRBJ2-5,16,.,CASSLEGGTLLETQYF,TGTGCCAGCAGCTTAGAGGGCGGGACCCTGTTAGAGACCCAGTACTTC
TRBV5-1,.,TRBJ2-2,15,TRBD2,CASSAGLASTGELFF,TGCGCCAGCAGCGCGGGACTAGCGTCCACCGGGGAGCTGTTTTTT
TRBV27,.,TRBJ2-5,16,TRBD2,CASSKSWTSWGETQYF,TGTGCCAGCAGTAAGTCCTGGACTAGCTGGGGAGAGACCCAGTACTTC
TRBV19,once,TRBJ1-2,14,TRBD1,CASRIPGQSYGYTF,TGTGCCAGTAGAATACCGGGACAGTCATATGGCTACACCTTC
TRBV2,.,TRBJ2-7,15,TRBD2,CASGTSGRAFYEQYF,TGTGCCAGTGGGACTAGCGGGAGGGCCTTTTACGAGCAGTACTTC
TRBV19,.,TRBJ2-3,13,.,CASSFGGQDTQYF,TGTGCCAGTAGTTTCGGGGGTCAGGATACGCAGTATTTT
TRBV19,.,TRBJ2-1,14,TRBD2,CASSVLAGDGVQFF,TGTGCCAGTAGTGTTCTAGCGGGAGACGGGGTGCAGTTCTTC
TRBV7-6,.,TRBJ2-7,12,.,CASSYTGYEQYF,TGTGCCAGCAGCTACACAGGGTACGAGCAGTACTTC
TRBV18,.,TRBJ1-5,14,.,CASSPITRDQPQHF,TGTGCCAGCTCACCTATAACAAGGGATCAGCCCCAGCATTTT